This note documents a single T cell receptor beta chain sequence. Germline V lookup: CDR1 MGHRA, CDR2 YSYEKL. The V and J ends lost 0 bases and 5 bases respectively, with 7 bases between them. This CDR3 has 13 residues. The sample belongs to a study of blood T cell repertoires in COVID-19. In the study overall: The origin of the acute and convalescent COVID-19 samples was the United States, Italy and Spain. T cells, B-cell-depleted T cells, or PBMCs supplied cDNA or gDNA.

As originally analysed: Researchers report that nucleated cell counts were estimated from reference gene primer amplification. Assay: immunoSEQ multiplex PCR; the TCRdb copy retains only in-frame clones and omits some. Clone size and V and J calls were adopted from that table, with D and trimming inferred from the DNA. This table holds fewer than 200,000 clones, approximately 80% found once. The source is a man between 60 and 70 years old with acute or convalescent COVID-19. The chain has TRBV4-1 and TRBJ2-5; D unclear. The sample comprised peripheral blood. The CDR3 DNA is TGCGCCAGCAGCCAAGATTGGGCTGAGACCCAGTACTTC. Residues: CASSQDWAETQYF.